This is a list of T cell receptor beta chains from one sample in a study of cytotoxic CD8 clonotypes in ibrutinib-treated CLL. The assay was immunoSEQ multiplex PCR, and TCRdb's table has in-frame clones only and misses some. The sample includes just over 200,000 clones, 70% seen only once; the top ten take 5.9%. The sequenced sample was PBMCs, obtained after 12 months of ibrutinib treatment. These receptors all come from a human donor with chronic lymphocytic leukemia. The CDR3 runs from the conserved cysteine through the conserved F or W. D genes are given only for firm matches. The size entry is marked missing in some rows and otherwise reads once, few, many or a size class.

TRBV19,.,.,TRBJ2-6,CASSMRGKSGANVLTF,TGTGCCAGTAGTATGAGGGGGAAATCTGGGGCCAACGTCCTGACTTTC
TRBV7-8,.,.,TRBJ1-1,CASSLLRQINTEAFF,TGTGCCAGCAGCCTACTAAGACAGATTAACACTGAAGCTTTCTTT
TRBV19,.,.,TRBJ2-2,CASTPGGPLNTGELFF,TGTGCCAGTACCCCCGGGGGGCCATTGAACACCGGGGAGCTGTTTTTT
TRBV25-1,.,.,TRBJ1-1,CASSERGSSEAFF,TGTGCCAGCAGTGAAAGGGGAAGCTCTGAAGCTTTCTTT
TRBV10-2,.,.,TRBJ2-1,CASSEWHGDVNEQFF,TGCGCCAGCAGTGAGTGGCACGGGGACGTCAATGAGCAGTTCTTC
TRBV2,.,.,TRBJ2-1,CASNRRAPQVRTIYNEQFF,TGTGCCAGCAACCGTCGCGCACCCCAAGTCCGAACGATCTACAATGAGCAGTTCTTC
TRBV5-6,TRBD1,few,TRBJ1-4,CASSLRQGRGEKLFF,TGTGCCAGCAGCCTCCGACAGGGGCGAGGTGAAAAACTGTTTTTT
TRBV5-1,.,.,TRBJ1-6,CASSLDGQSNSPLHF,TGCGCCAGCAGCTTGGATGGGCAGTCCAATTCACCCCTCCACTTT
TRBV5-1,.,.,TRBJ1-2,CASSLGTSIGGYTF,TGCGCCAGCAGCCTCGGGACCTCCATTGGCGGCTACACCTTC
TRBV30,.,.,TRBJ1-5,CAWSRYSNQPQHF,TGTGCCTGGAGTAGGTATAGCAATCAGCCCCAGCATTTT
TRBV7-3,.,few,TRBJ2-6,CASSSRQAGANVLTF,TGTGCCAGCAGCTCCCGTCAGGCCGGGGCCAACGTCCTGACTTTC
TRBV5-1,.,many,TRBJ2-7,CASSVDTDYEQYF,TGCGCCAGCAGCGTCGACACGGACTACGAGCAGTACTTC
TRBV7-9,.,.,TRBJ1-4,CASSLALAVSREKLFF,TGTGCCAGCAGCTTAGCTCTCGCGGTGTCTCGTGAAAAACTGTTTTTT
TRBV7-2,.,.,TRBJ1-1,CASSSGGNRPTEAFF,TGTGCCAGCAGCTCGGGAGGTAATCGCCCCACTGAAGCTTTCTTT
TRBV30,.,.,TRBJ2-7,CAWSSQNSYEQYF,TGTGCCTGGAGCTCCCAGAACTCCTACGAGCAGTACTTC
TRBV27,.,few,TRBJ2-3,CASSFLADTQYF,TGTGCCAGCAGTTTTCTCGCAGATACGCAGTATTTT
TRBV6-4,TRBD1,.,TRBJ1-2,CASSEGQGKNYGYTF,TGTGCCAGCAGTGAGGGACAGGGCAAGAACTATGGCTACACCTTC
TRBV28,.,.,TRBJ2-5,CASSLGVLAADF,TGTGCCAGCAGTTTAGGGGTACTAGCCGCAGACTTC
TRBV4-1,TRBD1,.,TRBJ2-6,CASSKGQGDVSGANVLTF,TGCGCCAGCAGCAAAGGACAGGGGGATGTATCTGGGGCCAACGTCCTGACTTTC
TRBV6-5,.,.,TRBJ1-2,CASRSTRSYGYTF,TGTGCCAGCAGGTCCACCCGAAGCTATGGCTACACCTTC
TRBV6-5,.,.,TRBJ1-2,CASSYPDGAGYTF,TGTGCCAGCAGTTACCCCGACGGCGCAGGCTACACCTTC
TRBV6-5,TRBD1,.,TRBJ2-7,CASSYLDRAYEQYF,TGTGCCAGCAGTTATCTCGACAGGGCCTACGAGCAGTACTTC
TRBV5-1,TRBD2,.,TRBJ2-1,CASSLGGTSVYNEQFF,TGCGCCAGCAGCTTGGGCGGGACTAGCGTATACAATGAGCAGTTCTTC
TRBV11-2,TRBD1,.,TRBJ1-4,CASSSDRGEELFF,TGTGCCAGCAGCTCAGACAGGGGTGAGGAACTGTTTTTT
TRBV19,TRBD1,.,TRBJ1-5,CASKIRTGINQPQHF,TGTGCCAGTAAGATAAGGACAGGGATCAATCAGCCCCAGCATTTT
TRBV5-1,.,once,TRBJ2-1,CASSFRASINRQFF,TGCGCCAGCAGCTTCCGGGCCTCCATCAACAGGCAGTTCTTC
TRBV28,.,.,TRBJ2-7,CASSILSGLDEQYF,TGTGCCAGCAGTATCCTCTCTGGTCTAGACGAGCAGTACTTC
TRBV11-2,.,.,TRBJ2-5,CASSLVWSPVQETQYF,TGTGCCAGCAGCCTCGTGTGGAGTCCTGTTCAAGAGACCCAGTACTTC
TRBV29-1,.,.,TRBJ1-4,CSVEGVAEEKLFF,TGCAGCGTTGAGGGGGTCGCGGAGGAAAAACTGTTTTTT
TRBV28,.,.,TRBJ1-5,CASSLSSVQPQHF,TGTGCCAGCAGTTTAAGCTCAGTTCAGCCCCAGCATTTT
TRBV6-5,.,.,TRBJ2-2,CASSYWGGTGELFF,TGTGCCAGCAGTTACTGGGGCGGCACCGGGGAGCTGTTTTTT
TRBV11-1,.,few,TRBJ2-1,CASSLDNVNEQFF,TGTGCCAGCAGCTTAGATAATGTCAATGAGCAGTTCTTC
TRBV5-1,.,.,TRBJ1-2,CASSSVGAQGYTF,TGCGCCAGCAGCTCCGTCGGGGCGCAGGGCTACACCTTC
TRBV14,.,.,TRBJ2-3,CASSQVRYDTQYF,TGTGCCAGCAGCCAAGTCCGTTATGATACGCAGTATTTT
TRBV4-1,.,.,TRBJ2-2,CASSQDPDSWGELFF,TGCGCCAGCAGCCAAGACCCGGACAGTTGGGGGGAGCTGTTTTTT
TRBV27,TRBD1,.,TRBJ1-2,CASSLRSGGGYGYTF,TGTGCCAGCAGTTTACGGTCAGGGGGCGGGTATGGCTACACCTTC